Shown below are 23 T cell receptor beta chains from a single sample sequenced in a study of blood T cell repertoires in COVID-19. Method: immunoSEQ multiplex PCR; TCRdb's copy keeps in-frame clones and lacks some. The sample gives fewer than 450,000 clones, approximately 88% of which show up once; around 2% is in the top ten. The sequenced sample was PBMCs or T cells enriched from blood (not recorded which). The origin of the receptors is a middle-aged woman with acute COVID-19.

The chain carries TRBV5-1 and TRBJ1-2; unclear D gene. This CDR3 region has 13 residues. Germline V gives CDR1 SGHRS, CDR2 YFSETQ. Trimming stripped 4 bases from V and 2 bases from J, with 9 bases between. The CDR3 DNA sequence: TGCGCCAGCAGCCTCACACAAAACTATGGCTACACCTTC. Translating gives CASSLTQNYGYTF.

The gene calls are TRBV3-1 (or the pseudogene TRBV3-2) and TRBJ1-1; D ambiguous. The V and J ends lost 5 bases and 6 bases respectively, with 19 bases between them. The CDR3 is 15 residues long. From germline, CDR1 is LGHDT and CDR2 YNNKEL (reference sequence). CDR3 sequence (DNA): TGTGCCAGCAGCTCAAGTCAGCGGGGTAGGGCTGAAGCTTTCTTT. Translation: CASSSSQRGRAEAFF.

The genes are TRBV6-5 and TRBJ1-2; 8 bases are a match to TRBD1. Germline values: CDR1 MNHEY, CDR2 SVGAGI. The length of the CDR3 is 14 residues. The J segment lost 3 bases and the V segment lost 6 bases, leaving 6 bases of the junction unmatched. Here the CDR3 DNA reads TGTGCCAGCAGCGAGACAGGGGTCGACTATGGCTACACCTTC. This gives the protein CASSETGVDYGYTF.

The chain carries TRBV5-6 and TRBJ2-3, with 14 bases fitting TRBD2. The CDR3 has 19 residues. V lost 4 bases to trimming and J lost 2 bases; unmatched junction nucleotides: 12. The V gene's germline CDR1 is SGHDT and CDR2 YYEEEE. The CDR3 coding sequence is TGTGCCAGCAGCACCGACGGACTAGCGGGGGGCCCCTTCACAGATACGCAGTATTTT. This translates into CASSTDGLAGGPFTDTQYF.

This rearrangement joins TRBV5-1 to TRBJ2-7, with 10 bases aligning to TRBD1. The ends lost 4 bases at V and 4 bases at J; junction bases unmatched: 5. CDR1 is SGHRS, CDR2 YFSETQ, per germline. The CDR3 is 14 residues long. CDR3 residues: CASSRTGGMYEQYF. CDR3 DNA: TGCGCCAGCAGCAGGACAGGGGGAATGTACGAGCAGTACTTC. The variable domain in full, with the rest retrieved from reference TRBV5-1 and TRBJ2-7, is KAGVTQTPRYLIKTRGQQVTLSCSPISGHRSVSWYQQTPGQGLQFLFEYFSETQRNKGNFPGRFSGRQFSNSRSEMNVSTLELGDSALYLCASSRTGGMYEQYFGPGTRLTVT.

The CDR3 sequence: CASSPRDGQGSYEQYF. CDR3 nucleotides: TGCGCCAGCAGCCCCCGCGACGGACAGGGGTCCTACGAGCAGTACTTC. The chain couples TRBV5-1 to TRBJ2-7, with 9 nucleotides matching TRBD1. J was trimmed by 1 base and V by 4 bases; bases with no gene match: 9. Germline V lookup: CDR1 SGHRS, CDR2 YFSETQ. The CDR3 totals 16 residues.

This clone was picked up one time. The chain carries TRBV5-4 and TRBJ2-1, with 8 bases fitting TRBD2. V was clipped by 4 bases and J by 11 bases; unmatched bases: 11. Germline CDR1 SGHNT, CDR2 YYREEE (reference sequence). There are 14 residues in the CDR3. The CDR3 nucleotides are TGTGCCAGCAGCCGTATTAGCGGGGCTGGGAAGCAGTTCTTC. Residues: CASSRISGAGKQFF.

The genes are TRBV6-4 and TRBJ1-6, with 9 bases aligning to TRBD1. The CDR3 is 15 residues long. The trim removed 6 bases at V and 6 bases at J, leaving 6 bases unmatched. Germline-derived CDR1 and CDR2 are MRHNA and SNTAGT. DNA for the CDR3: TGTGCCAGCAGCCGGACAGGGGTATCTAATTCACCCCTCCACTTT. Translating gives CASSRTGVSNSPLHF.

With regard to this clone: At the DNA level, this CDR3 is encoded by other sequences in the same sample as well. The chain links TRBV18 to TRBJ1-5, with D tentatively TRBD1 (6 bases). The V gene lost 6 bases and the J gene lost 4 bases, with 10 bases spanning the gap. The CDR3 consists of 13 residues. Germline V gene data show CDR1 as KGHSH and CDR2 as LQKENI. The CDR3 nucleotides are TGTGCCAGCTCTCCCGGACAGAATCAGCCCCAGCATTTT. This translates into CASSPGQNQPQHF.

The rearrangement links TRBV2 to TRBJ1-2; 8 positions agree with TRBD1. Per the germline V gene, CDR1 is SNHLY and CDR2 is FYNNEI. The trim removed 2 bases at V and 6 bases at J, leaving 5 bases unmatched. This CDR3 comprises 14 residues. This chain's CDR3 is CASSERTGSDGYTF. CDR3 bases: TGTGCCAGCAGTGAACGGACAGGGAGCGATGGCTACACCTTC.

The V and J genes are TRBV5-1 and TRBJ2-1; TRBD2 matches 12 bases. The V gene end was trimmed by 1 base and the J gene end by 7 bases; junction bases not matched to a gene: 6. The germline gives CDR1 SGHRS, CDR2 YFSETQ. CDR3 length equals 16 residues. The CDR3 DNA follows: TGCGCCAGCAGCTTGACCCTAGCGGGGGGGTTTAATGAGCAGTTCTTC. Encoded protein: CASSLTLAGGFNEQFF.

The chain employs TRBV15 and TRBJ1-6, with D unclear. Per germline, CDR1 LNHNV and CDR2 YYDKDF (reference sequence). The length of the CDR3 is 14 residues. V gave up 9 bases and J gave up 0 bases, with 9 bases separating them. The DNA of the CDR3 is TGTGCCACAAACCTAAGCTCCTATAATTCACCCCTCCACTTT. Encoded protein: CATNLSSYNSPLHF.

The chain recombines TRBV12-3 or TRBV12-4 with TRBJ1-1; D is perhaps TRBD1 (6 bases). With 3 bases removed from V and 3 bases from J, the gap between germline ends came to 8 bases. There are 13 residues in the CDR3. CDR3 DNA sequence: TGTGCCAGCAGTTTTGGGGGCGACACTGAAGCTTTCTTT. Translated: CASSFGGDTEAFF.

The gene calls are TRBV4-1 and TRBJ2-1; 7 positions match TRBD2. Germline-derived CDR1 and CDR2 are MGHRA and YSYEKL. The CDR3 runs to 20 residues. J was trimmed by 4 bases and V by 2 bases; bases with no gene match: 20. CDR3 bases: TGCGCCAGCAGCCAAATTGTTGGGCGGGGGAATTTGAAGGAGTACAATGAGCAGTTCTTC. This encodes CASSQIVGRGNLKEYNEQFF.

V gene TRBV12-3 or TRBV12-4 combines with J gene TRBJ2-7, with D maybe TRBD2 (6 bases). Trimming removed 8 bases from V and 6 bases from J, with 14 bases in between. CDR3 length equals 12 residues. CDR3 sequence: CASGGRYGEQYF. The DNA of the CDR3 is TGTGCCAGCGGGGGGAGGTACGGCGAGCAGTACTTC.

The rearrangement uses TRBV6-5 and TRBJ2-7; 8 nucleotides line up with TRBD1. The ends lost 10 bases at V and 5 bases at J; junction bases unmatched: 7. The CDR3 loop spans 12 amino acids. Germline-derived CDR1 and CDR2 are MNHEY and SVGAGI. This chain's CDR3 is CATKGQADEQYF. CDR3 sequence (DNA): TGTGCCACCAAGGGACAGGCGGACGAGCAGTACTTC.

The V and J genes are TRBV6-5 and TRBJ2-1; perhaps TRBD2 as D (6 bases). Trimming removed 2 bases from V and 8 bases from J, with 13 bases in between. CDR3 length: 14 residues. The germline V gene encodes CDR1 MNHEY and CDR2 SVGAGI. Here the CDR3 reads CASSYTGVPYEQFF. CDR3 nucleotides: TGTGCCAGCAGTTACACGGGAGTACCTTATGAGCAGTTCTTC.

This chain connects TRBV11-3 to TRBJ2-3; 7 bases align to TRBD2. The CDR3 spans 15 residues. Trimming at V came to 2 bases and at J to 0 bases, leaving 2 bases not matched to a gene. Germline CDR1 is SGHNT and CDR2 is YENEEA. The CDR3 region is CASSLRGGSTDTQYF. CDR3 bases: TGTGCCAGCAGCTTACGCGGGGGAAGCACAGATACGCAGTATTTT.

The gene calls are TRBV29-1 and TRBJ1-4, with 7 bases that match TRBD1. Germline CDR1 and CDR2: SQVTM and ANQGSEA. V lost 0 bases and J lost 6; bases outside the gene matches: 4. This CDR3 has 14 residues. The CDR3, as DNA: TGCAGCGTTGAAGACAGGGGGAAAGATGAAAAACTGTTTTTT. Its translation is CSVEDRGKDEKLFF. Complete variable domain (other parts from reference TRBV29-1 and TRBJ1-4): SAVISQKPSRDICQRGTSLTIQCQVDSQVTMMFWYRQQPGQSLTLIATANQGSEATYESGFVIDKFPISRPNLTFSTLTVSNMSPEDSSIYLCSVEDRGKDEKLFFGSGTQLSVL.

The rearrangement uses TRBV2 and TRBJ2-1; 11 nucleotides match TRBD2. The trim removed 4 bases at V and 7 bases at J, leaving 6 bases unmatched. There are 15 residues in the CDR3. From germline, CDR1 is SNHLY and CDR2 FYNNEI. This CDR3 reads CASSVAGGPVNEQFF. The CDR3 DNA follows: TGTGCCAGCAGTGTAGCGGGGGGGCCCGTAAATGAGCAGTTCTTC.

V is TRBV5-1 and J is TRBJ1-1; D is possibly TRBD1 (5 bases). CDR1 SGHRS and CDR2 YFSETQ come from the germline V gene. The CDR3 consists of 14 residues. Trimming stripped 1 base from V and 3 bases from J, with 10 bases between. The CDR3, as DNA: TGCGCCAGCAGCTTGCAAAGCAGGGACACTGAAGCTTTCTTT. Translating gives CASSLQSRDTEAFF.

V usage is TRBV27 and J usage is TRBJ1-5, with TRBD1 as a possible D gene (5 bases). The length of the CDR3 is 15 residues. Germline V gives CDR1 MNHEY, CDR2 SMNVEV (reference sequence). Trimming pared 5 bases from V and 7 bases from J, leaving 18 bases between. The CDR3: CASSPESGRRQPQHF. The CDR3 nucleotides read TGTGCCAGCAGTCCCGAGTCAGGGAGGAGACAGCCCCAGCATTTT.

A single count supports this clone. The rearrangement links TRBV5-6 to TRBJ1-1; D perhaps matches TRBD1 (6 bases). V was trimmed by 5 bases and J by 4 bases, leaving 18 bases between them. This CDR3 region has 15 residues. Germline CDR1 and CDR2: SGHDT and YYEEEE. The CDR3 reads CASSTERGLVTEAFF. Here the CDR3 DNA reads TGTGCCAGCAGTACTGAGCGGGGGCTCGTCACTGAAGCTTTCTTT.